This TCR beta chain was identified during a study of PD-L1 blockade in urothelial cancer. Background on the study: Previous chemotherapy exposure amounted to 0 to 3 regimens for patients. Analyzed time points were 3 weeks (second dose) and 6 weeks after therapy began. Study outcomes and limitations: Pretreatment clonality of the blood TCR repertoire below the median was predictive of superior survival.

Measured with immunoSEQ multiplex PCR; TCRdb has only the in-frame clones, and not every one. The sample yields about 51,000 clones, around 87% seen once. In the case of this clone: Its antigen is undetermined.

The diagnosis in patients was locally advanced or metastatic urothelial carcinoma. CDR3 size: 13 residues. From germline, CDR1 is MNHEY and CDR2 SVGAGI. V dropped 4 bases and J dropped 1 base, with 7 bases sitting between them. This rearrangement joins TRBV6-5 to TRBJ1-1; D not certain. This clonotype was sampled from a man aged 55-75 years with urothelial cancer. The input for sequencing was PBMCs, taken around atezolizumab (anti-PD-L1) treatment. The CDR3 reads CASSSHGNTEAFF. DNA of the CDR3: TGTGCCAGCAGTTCCCACGGGAACACTGAAGCTTTCTTT.